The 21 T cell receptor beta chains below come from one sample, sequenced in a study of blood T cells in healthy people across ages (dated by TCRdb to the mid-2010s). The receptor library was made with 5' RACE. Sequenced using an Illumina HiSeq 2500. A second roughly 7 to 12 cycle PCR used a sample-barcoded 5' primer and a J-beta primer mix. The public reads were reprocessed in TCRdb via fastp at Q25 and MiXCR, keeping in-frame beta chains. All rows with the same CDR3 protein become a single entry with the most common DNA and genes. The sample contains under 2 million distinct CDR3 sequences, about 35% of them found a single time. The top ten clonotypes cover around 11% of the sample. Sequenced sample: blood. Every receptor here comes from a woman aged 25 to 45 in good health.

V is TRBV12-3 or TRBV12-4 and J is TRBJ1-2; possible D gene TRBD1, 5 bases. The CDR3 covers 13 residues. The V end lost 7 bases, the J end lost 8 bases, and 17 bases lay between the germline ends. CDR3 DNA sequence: TGTGCCAGCACTTGGGAGGGGACTGGAGGCTACACCTTC. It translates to CASTWEGTGGYTF.

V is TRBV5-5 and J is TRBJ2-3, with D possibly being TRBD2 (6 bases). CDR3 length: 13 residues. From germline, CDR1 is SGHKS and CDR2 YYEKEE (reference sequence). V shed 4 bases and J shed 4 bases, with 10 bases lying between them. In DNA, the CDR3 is TGTGCCAGCAGCCCGGGGGACTCAGATACGCAGTATTTT. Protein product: CASSPGDSDTQYF.

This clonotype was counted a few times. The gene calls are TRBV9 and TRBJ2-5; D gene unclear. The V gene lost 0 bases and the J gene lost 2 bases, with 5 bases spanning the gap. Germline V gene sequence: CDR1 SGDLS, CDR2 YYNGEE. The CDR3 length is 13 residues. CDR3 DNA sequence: TGTGCCAGCAGCGTAGTGGCGCAAGAGACCCAGTACTTC. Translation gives CASSVVAQETQYF.

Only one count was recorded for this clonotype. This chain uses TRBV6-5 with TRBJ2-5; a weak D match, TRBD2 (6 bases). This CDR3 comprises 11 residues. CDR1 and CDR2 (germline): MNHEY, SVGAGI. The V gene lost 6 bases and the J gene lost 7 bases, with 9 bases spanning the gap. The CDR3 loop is CASRREATQYF. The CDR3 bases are TGTGCCAGCAGAAGGGAGGCGACCCAGTACTTC.

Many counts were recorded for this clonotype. CDR3 nucleotides: TGCAGCGTTGCCTCGGTGGGCAGGGTCTATGGCTACACCTTC. Its protein product is CSVASVGRVYGYTF. The gene calls are TRBV29-1 and TRBJ1-2, with TRBD1 as a possible D gene (5 bases). Germline V CDR1 and CDR2: SQVTM, ANQGSEA. The V end was cut by 4 bases, the J end by 4 bases, with 16 bases between. The CDR3 is made up of 14 amino acids.

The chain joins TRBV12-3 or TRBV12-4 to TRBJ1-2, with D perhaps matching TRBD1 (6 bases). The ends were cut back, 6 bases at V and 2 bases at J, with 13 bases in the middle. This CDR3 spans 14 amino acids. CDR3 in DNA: TGTGCCAGCAGCGTCCATCAGGGGAACTATGGCTACACCTTC. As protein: CASSVHQGNYGYTF.

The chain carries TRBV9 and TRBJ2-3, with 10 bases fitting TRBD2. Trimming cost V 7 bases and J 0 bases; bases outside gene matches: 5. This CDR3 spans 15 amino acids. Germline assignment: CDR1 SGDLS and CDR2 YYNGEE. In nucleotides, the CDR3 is TGTGCCAGCGGAAGGACTAGCGGCAGCACAGATACGCAGTATTTT. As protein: CASGRTSGSTDTQYF.

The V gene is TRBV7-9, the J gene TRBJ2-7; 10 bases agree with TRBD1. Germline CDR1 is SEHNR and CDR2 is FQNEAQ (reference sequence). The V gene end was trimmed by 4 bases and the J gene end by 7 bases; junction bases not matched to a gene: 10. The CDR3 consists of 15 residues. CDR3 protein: CASSSRDRGKVEQYF. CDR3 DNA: TGTGCCAGCAGCTCCCGGGACAGGGGAAAGGTTGAGCAGTACTTC.

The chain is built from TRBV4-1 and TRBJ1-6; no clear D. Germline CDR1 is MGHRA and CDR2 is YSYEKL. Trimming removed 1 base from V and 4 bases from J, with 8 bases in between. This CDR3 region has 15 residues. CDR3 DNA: TGCGCCAGCAGCCAAGCTTCCCAGTATAATTCACCCCTCCACTTT. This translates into CASSQASQYNSPLHF.

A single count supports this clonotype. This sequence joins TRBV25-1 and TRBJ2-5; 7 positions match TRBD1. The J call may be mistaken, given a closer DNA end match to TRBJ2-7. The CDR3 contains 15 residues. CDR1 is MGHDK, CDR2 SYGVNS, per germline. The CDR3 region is CASSLTGVPTYEQYF. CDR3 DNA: TGTGCCAGCAGTCTTACAGGGGTCCCGACCTACGAGCAGTACTTC.

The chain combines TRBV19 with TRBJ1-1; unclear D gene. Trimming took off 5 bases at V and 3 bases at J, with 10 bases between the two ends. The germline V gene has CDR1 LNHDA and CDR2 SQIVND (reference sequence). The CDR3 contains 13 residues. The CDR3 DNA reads TGTGCCAGTAGTGACTCTCGGGACACTGAAGCTTTCTTT. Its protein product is CASSDSRDTEAFF.

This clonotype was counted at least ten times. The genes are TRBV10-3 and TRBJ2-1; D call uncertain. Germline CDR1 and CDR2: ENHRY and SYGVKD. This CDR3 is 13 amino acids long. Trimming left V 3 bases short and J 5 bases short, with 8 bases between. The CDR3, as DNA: TGTGCCATCAGTGAATGGCTGGACAATGAGCAGTTCTTC. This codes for CAISEWLDNEQFF.

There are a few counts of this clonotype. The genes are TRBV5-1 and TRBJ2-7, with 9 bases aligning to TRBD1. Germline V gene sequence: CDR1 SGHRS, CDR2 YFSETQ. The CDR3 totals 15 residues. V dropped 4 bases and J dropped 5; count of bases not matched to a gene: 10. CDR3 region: CASSAFPGQGDEQYF. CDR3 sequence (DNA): TGCGCCAGCAGCGCCTTCCCGGGACAGGGTGACGAGCAGTACTTC.

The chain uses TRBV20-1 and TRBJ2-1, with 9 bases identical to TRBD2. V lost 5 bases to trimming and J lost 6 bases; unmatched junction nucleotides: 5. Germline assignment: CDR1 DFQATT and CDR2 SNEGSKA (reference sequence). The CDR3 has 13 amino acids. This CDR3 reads CSAPSGEFNEQFF. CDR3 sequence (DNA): TGCAGTGCTCCTAGCGGGGAGTTCAATGAGCAGTTCTTC.

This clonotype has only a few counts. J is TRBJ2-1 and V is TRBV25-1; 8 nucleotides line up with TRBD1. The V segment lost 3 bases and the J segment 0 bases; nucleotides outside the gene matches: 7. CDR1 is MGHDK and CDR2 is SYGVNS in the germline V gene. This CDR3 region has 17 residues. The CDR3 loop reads CASSERMTGDSYNEQFF. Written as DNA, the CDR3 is TGTGCCAGCAGTGAGCGGATGACAGGGGACTCCTACAATGAGCAGTTCTTC.

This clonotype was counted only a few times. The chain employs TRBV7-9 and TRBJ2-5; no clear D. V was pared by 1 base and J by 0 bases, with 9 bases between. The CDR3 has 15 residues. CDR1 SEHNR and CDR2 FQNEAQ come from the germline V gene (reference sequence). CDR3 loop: CASSLDPAYQETQYF. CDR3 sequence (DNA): TGTGCCAGCAGCTTAGATCCGGCGTACCAAGAGACCCAGTACTTC.

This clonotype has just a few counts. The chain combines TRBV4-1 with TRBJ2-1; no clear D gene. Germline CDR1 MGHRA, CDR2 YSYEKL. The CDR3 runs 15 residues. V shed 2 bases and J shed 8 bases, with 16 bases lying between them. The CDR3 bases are TGCGCCAGCAGCCAAATCCCCCCTCCCTCTTATGAGCAGTTCTTC. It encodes CASSQIPPPSYEQFF.

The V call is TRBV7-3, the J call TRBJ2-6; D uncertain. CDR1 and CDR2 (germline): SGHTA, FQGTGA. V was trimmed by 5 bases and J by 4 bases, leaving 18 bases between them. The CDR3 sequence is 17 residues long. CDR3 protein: CASSPQLVGIGANVLTF. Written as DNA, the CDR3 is TGTGCCAGCAGCCCCCAATTGGTGGGGATCGGGGCCAACGTCCTGACTTTC.

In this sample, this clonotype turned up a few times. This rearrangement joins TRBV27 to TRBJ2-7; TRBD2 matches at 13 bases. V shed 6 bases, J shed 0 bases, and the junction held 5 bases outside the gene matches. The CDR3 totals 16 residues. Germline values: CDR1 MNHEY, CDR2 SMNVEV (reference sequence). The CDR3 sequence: CASRTWTSGSSYEQYF. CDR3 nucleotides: TGTGCCAGCAGGACCTGGACTAGCGGGAGCTCCTACGAGCAGTACTTC.

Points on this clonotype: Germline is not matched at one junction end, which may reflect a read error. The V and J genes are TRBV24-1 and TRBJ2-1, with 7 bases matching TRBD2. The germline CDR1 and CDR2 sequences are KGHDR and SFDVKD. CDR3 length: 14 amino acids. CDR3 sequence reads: CATSDSGGYGEQFF. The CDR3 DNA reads TGTGCCACCAGCGATTCCGGGGGGTACGGTGAGCAGTTCTTC.

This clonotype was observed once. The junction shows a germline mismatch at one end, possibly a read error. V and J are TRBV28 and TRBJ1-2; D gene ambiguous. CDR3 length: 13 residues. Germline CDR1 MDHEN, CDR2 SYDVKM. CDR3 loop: CAGSLPATYGYTF. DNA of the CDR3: TGTGCCGGCAGTTTACCCGCAACCTATGGCTACACCTTC.